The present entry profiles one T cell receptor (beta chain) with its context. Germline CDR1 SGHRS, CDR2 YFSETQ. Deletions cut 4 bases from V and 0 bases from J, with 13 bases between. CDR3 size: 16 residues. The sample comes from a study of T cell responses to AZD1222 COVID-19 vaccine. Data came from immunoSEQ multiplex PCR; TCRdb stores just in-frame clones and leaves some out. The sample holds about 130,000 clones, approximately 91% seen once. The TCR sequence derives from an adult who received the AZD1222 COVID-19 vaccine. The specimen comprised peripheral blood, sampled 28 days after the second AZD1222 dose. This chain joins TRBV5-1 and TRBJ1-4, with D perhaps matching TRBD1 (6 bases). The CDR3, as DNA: TGCGCCAGCAGCCCGGGACACTCTGCAACTAATGAAAAACTGTTTTTT. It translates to CASSPGHSATNEKLFF.